Described below is a single TCR beta chain sequence and its context. Its cognate antigen is unknown. Per the germline V gene, CDR1 is SGHDN and CDR2 is FVKESK. The CDR3 is 15 residues long. With 4 bases clipped from V and 5 bases from J, the junction kept 5 bases outside the gene matches. This record belongs to a study of blood T cells in healthy people across ages. Study-wide points: A strong correlation was seen between TCR beta diversity and naive T cell percentage. Leaving the PBMCs unsorted stopped any conclusive comparison of naive versus antigen-experienced cells.

Using a J-beta primer mix together with a sample-barcoded 5' primer, a second PCR was run for roughly 6 to 11 cycles. Carrying 12 random nucleotides, a template-switch adaptor labeled each individual cDNA molecule. MiXCR, run by TCRdb on the 5' RACE reads, gives a single entry per CDR3 protein. Here the sample spans hundreds of thousands of distinct CDR3 sequences, around 48% being singletons. V and J are TRBV14 and TRBJ2-6; TRBD1 aligns across 7 bases. The specimen was blood. The TCR sequence derives from a woman in her sixties in good health. CDR3 region: CASSPLTGRANVLTF. The CDR3 nucleotides are TGTGCCAGCAGCCCTCTGACAGGGCGGGCCAACGTCCTGACTTTC.